This T cell receptor beta chain was sequenced in a study of tumor-infiltrating lymphocytes in primary liver carcinoma. Findings and limits, study-wide: Since the samples were bulk and unsorted, the CD4+ and CD8+ repertoires were not compared.

Germline DNA was extracted alongside blood RNA, which was obtained from unsorted whole blood. Roughly 4.1 milliliters of peripheral blood were drawn presurgically. The V gene lost 6 bases and the J gene lost 2 bases, with 17 bases spanning the gap. The V gene's germline CDR1 is MNHEY and CDR2 SVGAGI. The CDR3 extends over 15 amino acids. Starting material of 500 to 600 ng total RNA yielded TCR beta cDNA via a constant-region primer. Three-round nested multiplex PCR performed with slightly modified ARM-PCR produced the TCR beta libraries. Rounds one and two of PCR, each of roughly 10 cycles, were primed with TRBV1-TRBV30 forward primers and a C-beta reverse primer. TCRdb analysed the multiplex PCR reads with MiXCR anew, one entry per CDR3 protein. The sample shows about 200,000 distinct CDR3 sequences, 65% of them seen only once. With regard to this clonotype: Its antigen is unknown. Since a much larger clone is just one base distant, this may be a read error.

The TCR sequence derives from a woman in her fifties or sixties with primary liver carcinoma and hepatitis B virus infection. The V call is TRBV6-5, the J call TRBJ2-7, with D perhaps being TRBD1 or TRBD2 (5 bases each). Sequenced input: peripheral blood. CDR3 bases: TGTGCCAGCAGACCTACAGGATCGGGGCCCTACGAGCAGTACTTC. Translating it yields CASRPTGSGPYEQYF.